A selection of T cell receptor beta chains follows, all from one sample in a study of T cell repertoires in cytomegalovirus infection. These receptors have no known antigen. TCRdb fed the reads into MiXCR, producing one record per CDR3 protein. The sample holds 570,000 or so distinct CDR3 sequences, roughly 43% seen once. Specimen: cultured PBMCs, collected from culture after CMV antigen stimulation. These TCRs come from a human donor in good health (CMV status not recorded). Some clones in this sample may be carry-over from other donors' samples. Both conserved end residues are part of each CDR3. Fields, in order: V gene, clone size, D gene, J gene, CDR3 protein, CDR3 DNA. A D gene is named only where the DNA matches it firmly. Clone sizes are given selectively: once, few, many, or a class where the clone is expanded.

V: TRBV12-3/TRBV12-4
size: few
D: TRBD1
J: TRBJ2-7
CDR3: CASSQGTGGASLSYEQYF
DNA: TGTGCCAGCAGCCAAGGGACAGGGGGCGCCTCCCTCTCCTACGAGCAGTACTTC

V: TRBV2
size: few
D: TRBD2
J: TRBJ2-1
CDR3: CARRLAGGRGEQFF
DNA: TGTGCCAGAAGACTAGCGGGGGGGCGGGGTGAGCAGTTCTTC

V: TRBV6-1
size: few
D: TRBD1
J: TRBJ1-1
CDR3: CASSEQGAYTEAFF
DNA: TGTGCCAGCAGTGAACAGGGGGCTTACACTGAAGCTTTCTTT

V: TRBV7-9
size: few
D: TRBD2
J: TRBJ2-7
CDR3: CASSQESGSGAYEQYF
DNA: TGTGCCAGCAGCCAAGAGTCAGGTAGCGGGGCCTACGAGCAGTACTTC

V: TRBV11-3
size: few
D: -
J: TRBJ2-1
CDR3: CASSRGVALQNNEQFF
DNA: TGTGCCAGCAGCCGAGGGGTAGCACTTCAGAACAATGAGCAGTTCTTC

V: TRBV20-1
size: few
D: TRBD1
J: TRBJ1-2
CDR3: CSARRQGVNYGYTF
DNA: TGCAGTGCTAGGCGGCAGGGGGTTAACTATGGCTACACCTTC

V: TRBV7-2
size: few
D: -
J: TRBJ2-7
CDR3: CASSPRASSYEQYF
DNA: TGTGCCAGCAGCCCCCGGGCAAGCTCCTACGAGCAGTACTTC

V: TRBV12-3/TRBV12-4
size: many
D: -
J: TRBJ1-2
CDR3: CASSPDRFYGYTF
DNA: TGTGCCAGCAGTCCCGACAGGTTTTATGGCTACACCTTC

V: TRBV6-8
size: -
D: -
J: TRBJ2-7
CDR3: CASSYRPGGRFDYEQYF
DNA: TGTGCCAGCAGTTACCGCCCGGGCGGAAGATTTGACTACGAGCAGTACTTC

V: TRBV20-1
size: few
D: TRBD2
J: TRBJ2-3
CDR3: CSARLAGESYTDTQYF
DNA: TGCAGTGCTAGATTGGCGGGAGAATCCTACACAGATACGCAGTATTTT

V: TRBV2
size: -
D: -
J: TRBJ2-3
CDR3: CARKPSDTQYF
DNA: TGTGCCAGGAAGCCCTCAGATACGCAGTATTTT

V: TRBV19
size: -
D: -
J: TRBJ2-2
CDR3: CASSTGSYTGELFF
DNA: TGTGCCAGTAGTACAGGGTCCTACACCGGGGAGCTGTTTTTT

V: TRBV5-1
size: -
D: -
J: TRBJ2-7
CDR3: CASSFNARMGEQYF
DNA: TGCGCCAGCAGCTTTAACGCGAGGATGGGGGAGCAGTACTTC

V: TRBV7-2
size: -
D: TRBD2
J: TRBJ2-3
CDR3: CASSSGGTSGDGGTQYF
DNA: TGTGCCAGCAGCTCAGGGGGGACTAGCGGGGACGGAGGTACGCAGTATTTT

V: TRBV7-9
size: -
D: -
J: TRBJ2-7
CDR3: CASSLQAGSEQYF
DNA: TGTGCCAGCAGCTTACAGGCGGGGAGCGAGCAGTACTTC

V: TRBV25-1
size: few
D: TRBD1
J: TRBJ1-1
CDR3: CASRATLGQLNTEAFF
DNA: TGTGCCAGCAGGGCAACCTTGGGACAGCTCAACACTGAAGCTTTCTTT

V: TRBV11-2
size: -
D: -
J: TRBJ1-1
CDR3: CASSRAGVFDGDTEAFF
DNA: TGTGCCAGCAGCCGGGCAGGGGTGTTCGACGGGGACACTGAAGCTTTCTTT

V: TRBV19
size: -
D: -
J: TRBJ2-5
CDR3: CASSINEETQYF
DNA: TGTGCCAGTAGTATTAATGAGGAGACCCAGTACTTC

V: TRBV7-2
size: -
D: -
J: TRBJ2-3
CDR3: CASRDSSPTDTQYF
DNA: TGTGCCAGCCGGGACTCGTCCCCCACAGATACGCAGTATTTT

V: TRBV6-1
size: -
D: -
J: TRBJ1-1
CDR3: CASKGQGYTEAFF
DNA: TGTGCCAGCAAGGGTCAGGGGTACACTGAAGCTTTCTTT

V: TRBV6-1
size: few
D: TRBD2
J: TRBJ2-1
CDR3: CASSLLGEGNNEQFF
DNA: TGTGCCAGCAGTCTACTAGGGGAGGGGAACAATGAGCAGTTCTTC

V: TRBV2
size: -
D: -
J: TRBJ2-1
CDR3: CASRLTGTGGNEQFF
DNA: TGTGCCAGCAGGTTAACCGGGACCGGTGGGAATGAGCAGTTCTTC

V: TRBV6-1
size: -
D: -
J: TRBJ2-7
CDR3: CASRDRSSSYEQYF
DNA: TGTGCCAGCAGGGACAGATCCTCCTCCTACGAGCAGTACTTC

V: TRBV25-1
size: -
D: -
J: TRBJ2-5
CDR3: CASSEPPGREETQYF
DNA: TGTGCCAGCAGTGAACCACCAGGGCGGGAAGAGACCCAGTACTTC

V: TRBV7-6
size: -
D: TRBD2
J: TRBJ2-5
CDR3: CASSSRTSTETQYF
DNA: TGTGCCAGCAGCTCCCGGACTAGCACTGAGACCCAGTACTTC

V: TRBV7-8
size: -
D: -
J: TRBJ2-5
CDR3: CASSYGYRETQYF
DNA: TGTGCCAGCAGCTACGGGTACAGGGAGACCCAGTACTTC

V: TRBV7-6
size: -
D: -
J: TRBJ1-6
CDR3: CASSTRTDNNSPLHF
DNA: TGTGCCAGCAGCACCCGGACAGATAATAATTCACCCCTCCACTTT

V: TRBV12-3/TRBV12-4
size: few
D: -
J: TRBJ2-1
CDR3: CASSLAEPKEQFF
DNA: TGTGCCAGCAGTTTAGCGGAGCCCAAGGAGCAGTTCTTC

V: TRBV6-1
size: -
D: -
J: TRBJ2-1
CDR3: CASSVGLAALSYNEQFF
DNA: TGTGCCAGCAGTGTGGGTTTGGCAGCACTCTCCTACAATGAGCAGTTCTTC

V: TRBV12-3/TRBV12-4
size: -
D: -
J: TRBJ1-3
CDR3: CASTLRWAGAGNTIYF
DNA: TGTGCCAGCACCCTCCGGTGGGCAGGGGCTGGAAACACCATATATTTT

V: TRBV5-6
size: -
D: -
J: TRBJ2-3
CDR3: CASSLGLAYTDTQYF
DNA: TGTGCCAGCAGCTTGGGTCTAGCGTACACAGATACGCAGTATTTT

V: TRBV7-2
size: -
D: -
J: TRBJ1-5
CDR3: CASSLGRGGYSNQPQHF
DNA: TGTGCCAGCAGCTTAGGCAGGGGAGGTTATAGCAATCAGCCCCAGCATTTT

V: TRBV6-5
size: -
D: -
J: TRBJ2-7
CDR3: CASSYQGSRGGEQYF
DNA: TGTGCCAGCAGTTACCAGGGGAGCAGAGGGGGCGAGCAGTACTTC

V: TRBV12-3/TRBV12-4
size: -
D: -
J: TRBJ1-5
CDR3: CASSSVGWGNQPQHF
DNA: TGTGCCAGCAGTTCCGTGGGGTGGGGCAATCAGCCCCAGCATTTT

V: TRBV7-2
size: few
D: TRBD1
J: TRBJ1-3
CDR3: CASSLGQGATIYF
DNA: TGTGCCAGCAGCTTGGGACAGGGTGCCACCATATATTTT

V: TRBV2
size: -
D: TRBD2
J: TRBJ2-1
CDR3: CASSYIAGESYNEQFF
DNA: TGTGCCAGCAGTTATATCGCGGGAGAGTCCTACAATGAGCAGTTCTTC

V: TRBV7-4
size: few
D: -
J: TRBJ2-1
CDR3: CASSPIIGEQFF
DNA: TGTGCCAGCAGCCCCATAATCGGTGAGCAGTTCTTC

V: TRBV7-8
size: -
D: -
J: TRBJ2-7
CDR3: CASSLLVFGGLYF
DNA: TGTGCCAGCAGCTTATTAGTATTTGGGGGGCTATACTTC

V: TRBV7-6
size: few
D: -
J: TRBJ2-1
CDR3: CASSVQGGTLYNEQFF
DNA: TGTGCCAGCAGCGTACAAGGTGGGACCCTGTACAATGAGCAGTTCTTC

V: TRBV19
size: once
D: -
J: TRBJ1-6
CDR3: CASTQTGHNSPLHF
DNA: TGTGCCAGTACGCAGACCGGTCATAATTCACCCCTCCACTTT

V: TRBV2
size: few
D: TRBD2
J: TRBJ2-4
CDR3: CASISRTSGGGTKNIQYF
DNA: TGTGCCAGCATCAGTAGGACTAGCGGGGGTGGAACCAAAAACATTCAGTACTTC

V: TRBV7-2
size: few
D: -
J: TRBJ2-5
CDR3: CASSLGRELGETQYF
DNA: TGTGCCAGCAGCTTAGGGCGGGAACTCGGAGAGACCCAGTACTTC

V: TRBV28
size: -
D: -
J: TRBJ1-3
CDR3: CASSFSASSSGNTIYF
DNA: TGTGCCAGCAGTTTCTCGGCGTCGAGCTCTGGAAACACCATATATTTT

V: TRBV12-5
size: -
D: -
J: TRBJ1-2
CDR3: CASGAGTAYGYTF
DNA: TGTGCTAGTGGTGCCGGGACTGCCTATGGCTACACCTTC

V: TRBV7-2
size: many
D: TRBD2
J: TRBJ2-1
CDR3: CASSFGRSGGSYNEQFF
DNA: TGTGCCAGCAGCTTTGGGCGGTCGGGGGGCTCCTACAATGAGCAGTTCTTC

V: TRBV6-2/TRBV6-3
size: -
D: -
J: TRBJ2-1
CDR3: CASSRATRGEQFF
DNA: TGTGCCAGCAGTCGGGCCACTCGGGGTGAGCAGTTCTTC

V: TRBV29-1
size: -
D: TRBD2
J: TRBJ2-3
CDR3: CSAERGGGLGGATDTQYF
DNA: TGCAGCGCCGAGCGGGGGGGCGGACTCGGGGGGGCCACAGATACGCAGTATTTT

V: TRBV6-8
size: once
D: TRBD1
J: TRBJ1-5
CDR3: CASSATGIQPQHF
DNA: TGTGCCAGCAGCGCGACAGGGATCCAGCCCCAGCATTTT

V: TRBV7-2
size: many
D: TRBD2
J: TRBJ2-7
CDR3: CASSKGAGRYEQYF
DNA: TGTGCCAGCTCAAAGGGAGCGGGAAGGTACGAGCAGTACTTC

V: TRBV7-2
size: few
D: -
J: TRBJ1-1
CDR3: CASSPGGGAFF
DNA: TGTGCCAGCAGCCCCGGTGGGGGGGCTTTCTTT

V: TRBV5-4
size: -
D: -
J: TRBJ2-1
CDR3: CASSLLLGHEQFF
DNA: TGTGCCAGCAGCTTGCTGCTAGGCCATGAGCAGTTCTTC

V: TRBV7-6
size: few
D: -
J: TRBJ2-1
CDR3: CASSPRWRGPKPSYNEQFF
DNA: TGTGCCAGCAGCCCCCGGTGGCGGGGGCCCAAACCTTCCTACAATGAGCAGTTCTTC

V: TRBV7-2
size: -
D: -
J: TRBJ2-2
CDR3: CASSLPSYTGELFF
DNA: TGTGCCAGCAGCCTCCCCTCCTATACCGGGGAGCTGTTTTTT

V: TRBV7-8
size: few
D: -
J: TRBJ1-6
CDR3: CASSLSRVLNSPLHF
DNA: TGTGCCAGCAGCTTAAGCAGGGTCCTCAATTCACCCCTCCACTTT

V: TRBV11-2
size: -
D: -
J: TRBJ2-5
CDR3: CASSSRRAAIQETQYF
DNA: TGTGCCAGCAGCTCCCGCCGGGCAGCCATACAAGAGACCCAGTACTTC

V: TRBV10-3
size: few
D: -
J: TRBJ1-1
CDR3: CAISESSGGTEAFF
DNA: TGTGCCATCAGTGAGTCGAGCGGGGGTACTGAAGCTTTCTTT

V: TRBV5-6
size: -
D: -
J: TRBJ2-1
CDR3: CASSLPRGPLSNEQFF
DNA: TGTGCCAGCAGCTTGCCCAGGGGACCACTATCGAATGAGCAGTTCTTC

V: TRBV11-2
size: few
D: -
J: TRBJ2-5
CDR3: CASSRGAGRETQYF
DNA: TGTGCCAGCAGCCGTGGGGCGGGGCGGGAGACCCAGTACTTC